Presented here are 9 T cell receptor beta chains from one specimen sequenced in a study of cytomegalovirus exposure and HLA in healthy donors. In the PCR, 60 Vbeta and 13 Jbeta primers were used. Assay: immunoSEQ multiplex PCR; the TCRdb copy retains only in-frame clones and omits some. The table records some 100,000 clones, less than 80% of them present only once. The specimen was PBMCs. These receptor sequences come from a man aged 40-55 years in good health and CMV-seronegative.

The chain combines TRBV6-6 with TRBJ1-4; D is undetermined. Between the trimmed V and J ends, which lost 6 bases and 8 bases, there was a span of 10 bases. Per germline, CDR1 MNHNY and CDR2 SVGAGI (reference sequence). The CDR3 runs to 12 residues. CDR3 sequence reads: CASRAASEKLFF. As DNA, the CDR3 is TGTGCCAGCAGGGCGGCTAGCGAAAAACTGTTTTTT.

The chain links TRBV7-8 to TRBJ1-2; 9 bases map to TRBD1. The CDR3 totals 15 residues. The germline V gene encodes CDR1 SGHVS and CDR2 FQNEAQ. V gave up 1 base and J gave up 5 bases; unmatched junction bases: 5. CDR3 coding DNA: TGTGCCAGCAGCTTAGGGACAGGGGTAGGATATGGCTACACCTTC. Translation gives CASSLGTGVGYGYTF.

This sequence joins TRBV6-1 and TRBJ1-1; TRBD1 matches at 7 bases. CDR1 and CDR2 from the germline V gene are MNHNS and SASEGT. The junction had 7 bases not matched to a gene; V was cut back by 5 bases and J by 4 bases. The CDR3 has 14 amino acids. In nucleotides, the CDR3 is TGTGCCAGCAGTTCAGCAGGGGGAAGCACTGAAGCTTTCTTT. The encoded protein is CASSSAGGSTEAFF.

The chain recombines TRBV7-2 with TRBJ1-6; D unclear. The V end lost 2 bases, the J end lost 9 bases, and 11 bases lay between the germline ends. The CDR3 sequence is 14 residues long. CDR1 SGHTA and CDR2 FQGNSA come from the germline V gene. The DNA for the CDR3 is TGTGCCAGCAGCTTAATCGGGGTCAGTTCACCCCTCCACTTT. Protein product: CASSLIGVSSPLHF.

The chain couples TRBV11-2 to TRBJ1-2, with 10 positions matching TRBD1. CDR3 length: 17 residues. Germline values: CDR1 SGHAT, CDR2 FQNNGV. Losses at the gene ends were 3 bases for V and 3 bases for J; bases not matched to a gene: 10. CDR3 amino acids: CASSFLPTGGIDYGYTF. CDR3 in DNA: TGTGCCAGCAGCTTTCTCCCGACAGGGGGCATAGACTATGGCTACACCTTC.

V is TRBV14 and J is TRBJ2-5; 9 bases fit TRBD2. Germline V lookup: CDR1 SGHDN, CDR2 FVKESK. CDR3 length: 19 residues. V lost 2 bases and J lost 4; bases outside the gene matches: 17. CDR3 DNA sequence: TGTGCCAGCAGCCAACTCCCTGGTAGCGGGGGTCCCGGGGCAGAGACCCAGTACTTC. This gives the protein CASSQLPGSGGPGAETQYF.

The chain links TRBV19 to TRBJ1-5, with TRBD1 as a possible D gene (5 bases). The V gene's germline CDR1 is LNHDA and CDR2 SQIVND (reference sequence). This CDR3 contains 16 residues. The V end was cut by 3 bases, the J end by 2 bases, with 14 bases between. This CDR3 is CASSIGRGKGNQPQHF. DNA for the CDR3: TGTGCCAGTAGTATCGGGAGGGGTAAGGGCAATCAGCCCCAGCATTTT.

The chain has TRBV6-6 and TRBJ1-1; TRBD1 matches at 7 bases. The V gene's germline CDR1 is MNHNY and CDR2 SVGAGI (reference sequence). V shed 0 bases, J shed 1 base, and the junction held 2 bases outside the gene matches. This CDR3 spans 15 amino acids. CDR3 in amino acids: CASSYSDRPNTEAFF. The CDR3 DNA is TGTGCCAGCAGTTACTCGGACAGGCCGAACACTGAAGCTTTCTTT.

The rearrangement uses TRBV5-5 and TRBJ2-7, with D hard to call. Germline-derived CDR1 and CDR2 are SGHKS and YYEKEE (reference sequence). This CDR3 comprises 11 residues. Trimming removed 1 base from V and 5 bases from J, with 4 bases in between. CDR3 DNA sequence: TGTGCCAGCAGCTTGCAAAACGAGCAGTACTTC. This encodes CASSLQNEQYF.